The TCR beta chain described here comes from a study of response to subunit inactivated influenza vaccine. One entry per CDR3 protein, called by TCRdb with MiXCR from the RT-PCR reads. This table has about 650,000 distinct CDR3 sequences, 14% appearing once. Details on this clonotype: Its antigen is not identified. A junction end diverges from the germline sequence, so it may reflect a read error.

Findings and caveats of the study: Researchers suggested that each seasonal influenza vaccination recruits few new T cells.

Germline CDR1 is LGHDT and CDR2 is YNNKEL (reference sequence). The CDR3 spans 20 residues. The sequencing used PBMCs from blood, collected around 14 days before vaccination. This TCR came from a man aged 50 to 59 who received an inactivated influenza vaccine. J is TRBJ1-1 and V is TRBV3-1, with a tentative D call TRBD1 (5 bases). CDR3 residues: CASSQDLWSGVGAPRTEAIF. CDR3 coding DNA: TGTGCCAGCAGCCAAGATCTCTGGTCGGGGGTAGGGGCCCCGAGGACTGAAGCTATCTTT.